These 21 T cell receptor beta chains originate from one sample sequenced in a study of cytomegalovirus exposure and HLA in healthy donors (dated by TCRdb to 2015 to 2018). Receptor libraries were prepared by the immunoSEQ multiplex PCR assay. A mixture of 60 forward primers for TCR Vbeta segments and 13 reverse primers for TCR Jbeta segments was used in the multiplex PCR. TCRdb retrieved this table from immuneACCESS and kept in-frame rearrangements only. Not all clones are present; in checked studies, unresolved V genes account for under half, and no reason is known for the remainder. The table of this sample itemizes about 140,000 clones. The top ten constitute 0.96% of the sample. Sample: PBMCs. The source of these receptors is a male donor in good health and CMV-seronegative.

CDR3 region: CASSIRIGRRLLEAFF. The CDR3 bases are TGTGCCAGTAGTATACGGATCGGTCGCAGGCTATTAGAAGCTTTCTTT. This rearrangement joins TRBV19 to TRBJ1-1; D uncertain. The CDR3 is 16 amino acids. The V end was cut by 2 bases, the J end by 8 bases, with 21 bases between. CDR1 is LNHDA and CDR2 is SQIVND in the germline V gene (reference sequence).

The rearrangement uses TRBV7-9 and TRBJ2-7; D is uncertain. CDR1 and CDR2 from the germline V gene are SEHNR and FQNEAQ (reference sequence). Trimming removed 4 bases from V and 7 bases from J, with 14 bases in between. The CDR3 runs to 13 residues. The CDR3 DNA sequence: TGTGCCAGCAGCTCCGACATCCCTTGGGAGCAGTACTTC. Its translation is CASSSDIPWEQYF.

This chain joins TRBV7-9 and TRBJ2-3, with 7 bases fitting TRBD2. The CDR3 spans 15 residues. The germline CDR1 and CDR2 sequences are SEHNR and FQNEAQ (reference sequence). The J segment lost 5 bases and the V segment lost 4 bases, leaving 9 bases of the junction unmatched. CDR3 sequence: CASSSVGGPGDTQYF. The CDR3 DNA sequence: TGTGCCAGCAGCTCCGTGGGAGGGCCCGGAGATACGCAGTATTTT.

This chain uses TRBV2 with TRBJ1-4, with 8 bases aligning to TRBD1. This CDR3 is built from 15 residues. Unmatched junction bases numbered 5, after V lost 2 bases and J lost 6 bases. Germline loops: CDR1 SNHLY, CDR2 FYNNEI. The CDR3 here is CASSERSGGDEKLFF. In nucleotides, the CDR3 is TGTGCCAGCAGTGAAAGGTCAGGGGGCGATGAAAAACTGTTTTTT.

V is TRBV30 and J is TRBJ2-5, with D possibly being TRBD1 (5 bases). Germline V lookup: CDR1 GTSNPN, CDR2 SVGIG (reference sequence). This CDR3 is 11 amino acids long. V was trimmed by 3 bases and J by 3 bases, leaving 5 bases between them. The CDR3 nucleotides are TGTGCCTGGAGACAGGAAGAGACCCAGTACTTC. It codes for CAWRQEETQYF.

The chain is built from TRBV7-9 and TRBJ1-2; 7 bases agree with TRBD1. The CDR3 runs 13 residues. The J segment lost 3 bases and the V segment lost 2 bases, leaving 0 bases of the junction unmatched. Germline V gives CDR1 SEHNR, CDR2 FQNEAQ (reference sequence). The CDR3 nucleotides are TGTGCCAGCAGCTTAACAGGGGACTATGGCTACACCTTC. Translation: CASSLTGDYGYTF.

This sequence joins TRBV5-6 and TRBJ1-2; 9 bases match TRBD1. The CDR3 totals 15 residues. V trimming: 4 bases; J trimming: 7 bases; junction bases outside the gene matches: 11. Per germline, CDR1 SGHDT and CDR2 YYEEEE. The CDR3 sequence is CASSKDRGRSGGYTF. The CDR3 bases are TGTGCCAGCAGCAAGGACAGGGGACGATCCGGTGGCTACACCTTC.

The chain employs TRBV11-3 and TRBJ1-2, with a tentative D call TRBD1 (5 bases). Germline V gene data show CDR1 as SGHNT and CDR2 as YENEEA. The CDR3 contains 13 residues. Trimming took 5 bases from V and 6 from J, leaving 13 bases between them. The CDR3 loop is CASSGSAGNGYTF. The CDR3 nucleotides are TGTGCCAGCAGCGGATCCGCAGGGAATGGCTACACCTTC.

This sequence joins TRBV25-1 and TRBJ2-1, with TRBD1 matching over 7 bases. CDR3 length: 14 amino acids. From germline, CDR1 is MGHDK and CDR2 SYGVNS. V shed 4 bases and J 6 bases; nucleotides not matched to a gene: 6. The CDR3 coding sequence is TGTGCCAGCAGTGGGACAGGTGATTTCAATGAGCAGTTCTTC. As protein: CASSGTGDFNEQFF.

This rearrangement joins TRBV6-1 to TRBJ1-1; 7 nucleotides match TRBD1. Trimming cost V 10 bases and J 5 bases; bases outside gene matches: 13. CDR3 length: 14 residues. Germline V gene lookup returns CDR1 MNHNS and CDR2 SASEGT. The CDR3 spells CATYTGTVWTEAFF. The CDR3 DNA is TGTGCCACCTACACAGGGACAGTATGGACTGAAGCTTTCTTT.

The chain carries TRBV4-2 and TRBJ1-2; D might be TRBD1 (6 bases). Trimming took 1 base from V and 3 from J, leaving 12 bases between them. The CDR3 has 15 residues. Germline V gives CDR1 LGHNA, CDR2 YNFKEQ. As DNA, the CDR3 is TGTGCCAGCAGCCAAGCTGCTTCAGGGGACTATGGCTACACCTTC. This translates into CASSQAASGDYGYTF.

The V gene is TRBV11-2, the J gene TRBJ2-5; tentatively, D is TRBD2 (5 bases). V was trimmed by 1 base and J by 2 bases, leaving 5 bases between them. The germline V gene encodes CDR1 SGHAT and CDR2 FQNNGV. The CDR3 length is 13 residues. The CDR3 coding sequence is TGTGCCAGCAGCTTAGGAGGGCAAGAGACCCAGTACTTC. This sequence encodes CASSLGGQETQYF.

The chain's CDR3 is CASSPGTAQETQYF. The CDR3 DNA sequence: TGTGCCAGCAGCCCCGGGACAGCCCAAGAGACCCAGTACTTC. The rearrangement links TRBV6-5 to TRBJ2-5; 7 bases agree with TRBD1. The germline gives CDR1 MNHEY, CDR2 SVGAGI. Germline trimming cut 6 bases from V and 1 base from J; bases unmatched to any gene: 5. The CDR3 length is 14 residues.

The rearrangement joins TRBV6-5 to TRBJ1-1; D possibly corresponds to TRBD1 (5 bases). Deletions cut 2 bases from V and 1 base from J, with 11 bases between. From germline, CDR1 is MNHEY and CDR2 SVGAGI. The CDR3 has 15 residues. The CDR3 protein is CASSYDGRANTEAFF. The DNA for the CDR3 is TGTGCCAGCAGTTACGATGGCAGGGCGAACACTGAAGCTTTCTTT.

Regarding this clone: The same CDR3 can be traced to other DNA sequences in this sample. The chain is built from TRBV18 and TRBJ1-1; maybe TRBD1 (6 bases). Germline V lookup: CDR1 KGHSH, CDR2 LQKENI. The CDR3 totals 16 residues. V was shortened by 6 bases and J by 0 bases, with 17 bases between the two germline ends. The CDR3, as DNA: TGTGCCAGCTCGTCTGGACAGAGCCCGATGAACACTGAAGCTTTCTTT. It is translated as CASSSGQSPMNTEAFF.

The CDR3 region is CASSYSLSTGEYEQYF. CDR3 nucleotides: TGTGCCAGCAGTTACTCGTTGTCGACAGGCGAATACGAGCAGTACTTC. This chain connects TRBV6-6 to TRBJ2-7; maybe TRBD1 (6 bases). Germline assignment: CDR1 MNHNY and CDR2 SVGAGI (reference sequence). The CDR3 spans 16 residues. V dropped 0 bases and J dropped 4 bases, with 16 bases sitting between them.

V is TRBV18 and J is TRBJ1-1; D perhaps matches TRBD1 (5 bases). The CDR3 spans 14 residues. Trimming took 5 bases from V and 1 from J, leaving 11 bases between them. Germline assignment: CDR1 KGHSH and CDR2 LQKENI. The CDR3 region is CASSGIQGNTEAFF. The DNA of the CDR3 is TGTGCCAGCTCAGGAATCCAGGGGAACACTGAAGCTTTCTTT.

The chain recombines TRBV25-1 with TRBJ2-7; D call uncertain. This CDR3 is 11 amino acids long. Trimming took off 3 bases at V and 3 bases at J, with 3 bases between the two ends. Germline V lookup: CDR1 MGHDK, CDR2 SYGVNS. CDR3 DNA sequence: TGTGCCAGCAGTGAGAGCTACGAGCAGTACTTC. This encodes CASSESYEQYF.

Regarding this clone: Other DNA sequences within the sample encode an identical CDR3. The chain couples TRBV6-1 to TRBJ2-5, with D perhaps TRBD2 (5 bases). Germline lookup yields CDR1 MNHNS and CDR2 SASEGT. V lost 1 base, J lost 5 bases, and 5 bases lay in between. The length of the CDR3 is 12 residues. The DNA of the CDR3 is TGTGCCAGCAGTGAAGGGAGGGAGACCCAGTACTTC. Residues: CASSEGRETQYF.

The CDR3 DNA follows: TGTGCCAGCAGCGTGGGGACAGGGTCTTCCTACGAGCAGTACTTC. Amino acid sequence: CASSVGTGSSYEQYF. The chain carries TRBV9 and TRBJ2-7; 9 bases match TRBD1. Germline V gene data show CDR1 as SGDLS and CDR2 as YYNGEE. V shed 2 bases, J shed 1 base, and the junction held 4 bases outside the gene matches. The CDR3 totals 15 residues. Full variable domain (rest looked up from reference TRBV9 and TRBJ2-7): DSGVTQTPKHLITATGQRVTLRCSPRSGDLSVYWYQQSLDQGLQFLIQYYNGEERAKGNILERFSAQQFPDLHSELNLSSLELGDSALYFCASSVGTGSSYEQYFGPGTRLTVT.

The chain has TRBV4-3 and TRBJ1-1; D is unclear. Trimming cost V 6 bases and J 4 bases, with 12 bases left between them. Germline V gene sequence: CDR1 LGHNA, CDR2 YSLEER. The CDR3 length is 13 residues. CDR3 DNA: TGCGCCAGCAGAGGAGTAGGAGGCACTGAAGCTTTCTTT. This encodes CASRGVGGTEAFF.